The 29 T cell receptor beta chains given below trace back to one sample, sequenced in a study of shared clonotypes between healthy human individuals. Profiled with immunoSEQ multiplex PCR; TCRdb holds only in-frame clones, not every one. The sample shows 2 million to 2.5 million clones, almost 96% of them seen only once. The sequenced material came from naive CD4+ T cells sorted from blood. The subset denotes: CD45RA+ positively selected. The receptors originated from a man between 18 and 29 years old in good health.

The chain combines TRBV19 with TRBJ1-5; unclear D gene. Trimming left V 4 bases short and J 1 base short, with 11 bases between. Germline CDR1 reads LNHDA; CDR2 reads SQIVND (reference sequence). This CDR3 is built from 15 residues. CDR3 sequence (DNA): TGTGCCAGTAGTACCACACCCTTAAGCAATCAGCCCCAGCATTTT. Translated: CASSTTPLSNQPQHF.

The chain links TRBV18 to TRBJ2-7; 12 bases line up with TRBD1. V lost 4 bases to trimming and J lost 5 bases; unmatched junction nucleotides: 9. The CDR3 is 16 residues long. CDR1 KGHSH and CDR2 LQKENI come from the germline V gene. CDR3 nucleotides: TGTGCCAGCTCACTGTTACCGGGACAGGGGGCCCACGAGCAGTACTTC. Translation: CASSLLPGQGAHEQYF.

The rearrangement links TRBV12-5 to TRBJ1-1; D might be TRBD1 (5 bases). Deletions cut 0 bases from V and 5 bases from J, with 19 bases between. Germline V CDR1 and CDR2: LGHNT, FRNRAP. There are 17 residues in the CDR3. Here the CDR3 reads CASGLVPGTSARTEAFF. The CDR3 coding sequence is TGTGCTAGTGGTTTGGTCCCCGGGACCTCGGCGCGGACTGAAGCTTTCTTT.

This chain joins TRBV18 and TRBJ2-5, with a tentative D call TRBD2 (5 bases). CDR3 length: 13 amino acids. Between the trimmed V and J ends, which lost 4 bases and 4 bases, there was a span of 10 bases. Germline V CDR1 and CDR2: KGHSH, LQKENI. The CDR3 coding sequence is TGTGCCAGCTCACGCGGAGGTATAGAGACCCAGTACTTC. This sequence encodes CASSRGGIETQYF.

The CDR3: CASTPRTGGASYEQYF. The CDR3 DNA reads as TGTGCCAGCACCCCACGGACAGGGGGAGCCTCCTACGAGCAGTACTTC. The V gene is TRBV27, the J gene TRBJ2-7, with 10 bases aligning to TRBD1. CDR1 MNHEY and CDR2 SMNVEV come from the germline V gene (reference sequence). The junction had 9 bases not matched to a gene; V was cut back by 7 bases and J by 0 bases. CDR3 length: 16 residues.

The chain has TRBV9 and TRBJ1-4, with 9 bases fitting TRBD1. Germline V gives CDR1 SGDLS, CDR2 YYNGEE. V lost 3 bases, J lost 8 bases, and 11 bases stayed unmatched. The CDR3 contains 16 residues. The CDR3 nucleotides read TGTGCCAGCAGCGCGACACCAGGGACAGGGACCGAAAAACTGTTTTTT. This sequence encodes CASSATPGTGTEKLFF.

This chain uses TRBV9 with TRBJ1-3, with no clear D. The CDR3 is 14 residues long. The germline V and J ends were trimmed by 3 bases and 0 bases, with 7 bases remaining between them. Germline V gene lookup returns CDR1 SGDLS and CDR2 YYNGEE. The DNA of the CDR3 is TGTGCCAGCAGCGGCGACTCCTCTGGAAACACCATATATTTT. Its translation: CASSGDSSGNTIYF.

The chain couples TRBV6-5 to TRBJ1-2, with D perhaps matching TRBD1 (6 bases). Trimming cost V 6 bases and J 2 bases, with 13 bases left between them. There are 14 residues in the CDR3. Germline CDR1 MNHEY, CDR2 SVGAGI. The CDR3 sequence is CASRPEGGNYGYTF. The CDR3, as DNA: TGTGCCAGCAGACCCGAGGGGGGCAACTATGGCTACACCTTC.

This clone has only one observation. The chain carries TRBV30 and TRBJ1-3, with D tentatively TRBD1 (5 bases). The germline gives CDR1 GTSNPN, CDR2 SVGIG (reference sequence). This CDR3 has 16 amino acids. V dropped 1 base and J dropped 2 bases, with 15 bases sitting between them. CDR3 nucleotide sequence: TGTGCCTGGAGTGAGATGGGGCGGGTAACTGGAAACACCATATATTTT. Residues: CAWSEMGRVTGNTIYF.

This clone has a single count. The chain combines TRBV6-5 with TRBJ1-1; 7 bases are a match to TRBD1. After removal of 6 bases from V and 9 bases from J, the junction contained 4 bases not matched to a gene. Looked up from germline, CDR1 is MNHEY and CDR2 is SVGAGI. The CDR3 is 11 residues long. The CDR3 loop reads CASRRQGQAFF. The CDR3 bases are TGTGCCAGCAGACGACAGGGACAAGCTTTCTTT.

The J gene is TRBJ2-5, the V gene TRBV7-2; perhaps TRBD2 as D (5 bases). The CDR3 totals 14 residues. Germline V gene data show CDR1 as SGHTA and CDR2 as FQGNSA. The V gene lost 5 bases and the J gene lost 3 bases, with 13 bases spanning the gap. The DNA of the CDR3 is TGTGCCAGCAGCAGTAGCGATACCGAAGAGACCCAGTACTTC. Its translation: CASSSSDTEETQYF.

The CDR3 loop reads CAISVYELAGGQETQYF. The CDR3 DNA reads TGTGCCATCAGTGTATATGAACTAGCGGGGGGACAAGAGACCCAGTACTTC. The genes are TRBV10-3 and TRBJ2-5; TRBD2 aligns across 12 bases. The germline CDR1 and CDR2 sequences are ENHRY and SYGVKD. After removal of 4 bases from V and 2 bases from J, the junction contained 8 bases not matched to a gene. The CDR3 has 17 amino acids.

V is TRBV7-9 and J is TRBJ2-1; D perhaps matches TRBD2 (6 bases). CDR1 and CDR2 (germline): SEHNR, FQNEAQ (reference sequence). Trimming stripped 7 bases from V and 2 bases from J, with 18 bases between. This CDR3 comprises 16 residues. CDR3 coding DNA: TGTGCCAGCACTTTTCCCAAGGACTACGCCTACAATGAGCAGTTCTTC. It specifies CASTFPKDYAYNEQFF.

The V gene is TRBV19, the J gene TRBJ1-4, with D perhaps TRBD1 (6 bases). Germline CDR1 LNHDA, CDR2 SQIVND (reference sequence). The CDR3 runs to 15 residues. V lost 3 bases to trimming and J lost 10 bases, with 18 bases between them. CDR3 DNA: TGTGCCAGTAGTATTGCGGGGGGACACACCGTAAAACTGTTTTTT. It is translated as CASSIAGGHTVKLFF.

The rearrangement links TRBV11-2 to TRBJ1-6; D is uncertain. CDR3 length equals 16 residues. V lost 5 bases, J lost 9 bases, and 20 bases lay in between. The germline V gene has CDR1 SGHAT and CDR2 FQNNGV. CDR3 loop: CASSLRAGNKGSPLHF. CDR3 nucleotides: TGTGCCAGCAGCCTTAGGGCGGGGAATAAAGGTTCACCCCTCCACTTT.

This chain links TRBV4-3 with TRBJ2-7, with 10 nucleotides matching TRBD2. V lost 6 bases, J lost 3 bases, and 17 bases stayed unmatched. This CDR3 has 18 residues. Germline values: CDR1 LGHNA, CDR2 YSLEER. DNA for the CDR3: TGCGCCAGCAGTCTACACAGCCTCACTAGCGGGACCTTCTACGAGCAGTACTTC. Amino acid sequence: CASSLHSLTSGTFYEQYF.

The chain has TRBV7-9 and TRBJ1-1; D is ambiguous. CDR3 length: 13 residues. Germline V lookup: CDR1 SEHNR, CDR2 FQNEAQ (reference sequence). V lost 2 bases and J 8 bases, leaving 12 bases between the germline ends. The chain's CDR3 is CASSLSIGLEAFF. CDR3 bases: TGTGCCAGCAGCTTAAGTATCGGGTTGGAAGCTTTCTTT.

The chain has TRBV13 and TRBJ2-7; D assignment may be TRBD1 or TRBD2 (5 bases each). CDR1 and CDR2 from the germline V gene are PRHDT and FYEKMQ (reference sequence). CDR3 size: 16 residues. Trimming removed 0 bases at V and 1 base at J, with 13 bases between. The CDR3, as DNA: TGTGCCAGCAGCTTAGGCCTAAGGGGACGATCCTACGAGCAGTACTTC. Translating gives CASSLGLRGRSYEQYF.

The genes are TRBV6-5 and TRBJ2-2, with D possibly TRBD2 on 6 matching bases. From germline, CDR1 is MNHEY and CDR2 SVGAGI. The CDR3 is made up of 15 amino acids. Deletions cut 5 bases from V and 6 bases from J, with 16 bases between. The CDR3 region has the DNA TGTGCCAGCAGTCGGGAGAGCGTAGTTCCCGGGGAGCTGTTTTTT. It translates to CASSRESVVPGELFF.

This chain uses TRBV5-1 with TRBJ1-6, with 11 bases that match TRBD1. The V gene's germline CDR1 is SGHRS and CDR2 YFSETQ. The CDR3 loop spans 15 amino acids. Germline trimming cut 4 bases from V and 8 bases from J; bases unmatched to any gene: 5. The DNA for the CDR3 is TGCGCCAGCAGCCCGGGACAGGGGGGGGATTCACCCCTCCACTTT. The encoded protein is CASSPGQGGDSPLHF.

The CDR3 coding sequence is TGTGCCAGCAGTTTTTTACAGGGTAGTTCACCCCTCCACTTT. Translating gives CASSFLQGSSPLHF. This chain joins TRBV28 and TRBJ1-6; a possible D gene is TRBD1 (6 bases). CDR1 and CDR2 (germline): MDHEN, SYDVKM. V was pared by 3 bases and J by 9 bases, with 12 bases between. The length of the CDR3 is 14 residues.

The chain is built from TRBV6-6 and TRBJ2-7; D is unresolved. Germline assignment: CDR1 MNHNY and CDR2 SVGAGI (reference sequence). Trimming took off 2 bases at V and 0 bases at J, with 14 bases between the two ends. This CDR3 has 16 residues. The CDR3 region has the DNA TGTGCCAGCAGTTACCAGCAGATCCAAAGCTCCTACGAGCAGTACTTC. As protein: CASSYQQIQSSYEQYF.

V and J are TRBV5-1 and TRBJ2-5, with TRBD2 matching over 9 bases. CDR1 and CDR2 (germline): SGHRS, YFSETQ. The CDR3 is made up of 15 amino acids. Trimming at V came to 0 bases and at J to 3 bases, leaving 3 bases not matched to a gene. The CDR3 DNA is TGCGCCAGCAGCTTGGCGCTAGCGGGGAAAGAGACCCAGTACTTC. Its protein product is CASSLALAGKETQYF.

The J gene is TRBJ1-1, the V gene TRBV18, with D possibly being TRBD1 (5 bases). The CDR3 length is 15 residues. Germline V lookup: CDR1 KGHSH, CDR2 LQKENI. Trimming stripped 3 bases from V and 0 bases from J, with 11 bases between. DNA of the CDR3: TGTGCCAGCTCACCGGGGGGGTCAATGAACACTGAAGCTTTCTTT. This encodes CASSPGGSMNTEAFF.

This sequence joins TRBV29-1 and TRBJ1-2; TRBD1 matches at 7 bases. The V and J ends lost 6 bases and 8 bases, in that order; junction bases with no gene match: 12. The CDR3 covers 13 residues. Germline V gene lookup returns CDR1 SQVTM and CDR2 ANQGSEA. The CDR3 coding sequence is TGCAGCGTCCCTCACTGGACAGGACGAGGCTACACCTTC. Protein product: CSVPHWTGRGYTF.

This chain connects TRBV9 to TRBJ1-1, with a weak D call TRBD1 (6 bases). Germline V lookup: CDR1 SGDLS, CDR2 YYNGEE. The CDR3 has 15 amino acids. Trimming pared 0 bases from V and 2 bases from J, leaving 11 bases between. The CDR3 here is CASSVGGTYNTEAFF. The CDR3 bases are TGTGCCAGCAGCGTAGGCGGGACATACAACACTGAAGCTTTCTTT.

V and J are TRBV7-6 and TRBJ2-1; D remains unclear. Germline CDR1 reads SGHVS; CDR2 reads FNYEAQ. This CDR3 region has 12 residues. V was trimmed by 2 bases and J by 5 bases, leaving 4 bases between them. The CDR3 region has the DNA TGTGCCAGCAGCTTAATTCACAATGAGCAGTTCTTC. Amino acids: CASSLIHNEQFF.

The chain combines TRBV19 with TRBJ1-1, with D maybe TRBD1 (6 bases). Germline CDR1 LNHDA, CDR2 SQIVND (reference sequence). The CDR3 sequence is 14 residues long. V gave up 5 bases and J gave up 6 bases, with 16 bases separating them. CDR3 in amino acids: CASSLLDSRAEAFF. CDR3 nucleotides: TGTGCCAGTAGTCTGTTGGACAGCCGGGCTGAAGCTTTCTTT.

This rearrangement joins TRBV25-1 to TRBJ1-4; D is uncertain. In germline, CDR1 is MGHDK, CDR2 SYGVNS. This CDR3 region has 13 residues. Trimming cost V 3 bases and J 8 bases, with 10 bases left between them. CDR3 in DNA: TGTGCCAGCAGTGAGACGGGGAGGGAAAAACTGTTTTTT. It encodes CASSETGREKLFF. Using reference TRBV25-1 and TRBJ1-4 for the parts outside the CDR3, the full variable domain is EADIYQTPRYLVIGTGKKITLECSQTMGHDKMYWYQQDPGMELHLIHYSYGVNSTEKGDLSSESTVSRIRTEHFPLTLESARPSHTSQYLCASSETGREKLFFGSGTQLSVL.